Shown below are 10 T cell receptor beta chains from a single sample sequenced in a study of blood T cell repertoires in COVID-19. Profiling relied on immunoSEQ multiplex PCR, and the TCRdb table lists in-frame clones only, not all of them. The data contain more than 85,000 clones, 85% to 90% of them singletons. The sequenced sample consisted of peripheral blood. The receptor source for this set is a man in his fifties or sixties with COVID-19, enrolled during active disease.

This sequence joins TRBV18 and TRBJ1-2; 10 bases align to TRBD1. There are 13 residues in the CDR3. Germline loops: CDR1 KGHSH, CDR2 LQKENI. J gave up 8 bases and V 6 bases, and 6 bases lay outside the gene matches. DNA of the CDR3: TGTGCCAGCTCCCAGGGGACAGGGGACGGCTACACCTTC. As protein: CASSQGTGDGYTF.

This chain uses TRBV6-6 with TRBJ1-2; D gene ambiguous. This CDR3 comprises 14 residues. V lost 2 bases and J lost 4, with 11 bases in between. Germline V gene lookup returns CDR1 MNHNY and CDR2 SVGAGI (reference sequence). The CDR3 coding sequence is TGTGCCAGCAGTTACAGACAAGGAACCTATGGCTACACCTTC. Translated, it gives CASSYRQGTYGYTF.

The rearrangement links TRBV15 to TRBJ1-4; D gene ambiguous. V gave up 0 bases and J gave up 5 bases, with 13 bases separating them. The CDR3 loop spans 16 amino acids. Germline CDR1 and CDR2: LNHNV and YYDKDF (reference sequence). The CDR3 DNA is TGTGCCACCAGCAGAGAACGACCCGGGTTCAATGAAAAACTGTTTTTT. Translated: CATSRERPGFNEKLFF.

V and J are TRBV28 and TRBJ2-7, with a weak D call TRBD1 (6 bases). Germline CDR1 is MDHEN and CDR2 is SYDVKM. V was trimmed by 3 bases and J by 9 bases, leaving 12 bases between them. CDR3 length: 12 residues. CDR3 sequence: CASSFLGAGQYF. CDR3 coding DNA: TGTGCCAGCAGTTTTTTGGGGGCCGGGCAGTACTTC.

This clone was observed once. The rearrangement uses TRBV7-2 and TRBJ2-2; unclear D gene. V was cut by 6 bases and J by 3 bases, with 11 bases left in between. The CDR3 is made up of 14 amino acids. Germline V lookup: CDR1 SGHTA, CDR2 FQGNSA. The CDR3 region is CASRKPPDTGELFF. The CDR3 nucleotides are TGTGCCAGCAGGAAGCCCCCGGACACCGGGGAGCTGTTTTTT.

The V and J genes are TRBV15 and TRBJ2-5, with a tentative D call TRBD2 (6 bases). This CDR3 contains 15 residues. Deletions cut 0 bases from V and 4 bases from J, with 12 bases between. Germline V gene lookup returns CDR1 LNHNV and CDR2 YYDKDF (reference sequence). This CDR3 reads CATSRDSGVGETQYF. As DNA, the CDR3 is TGTGCCACCAGCAGAGATTCGGGGGTTGGAGAGACCCAGTACTTC.

This chain connects TRBV13 to TRBJ2-1; 9 positions agree with TRBD1. This CDR3 spans 17 amino acids. The J segment lost 7 bases and the V segment lost 3 bases, leaving 13 bases of the junction unmatched. Germline CDR1 reads PRHDT; CDR2 reads FYEKMQ (reference sequence). The CDR3 sequence: CASSLVQGAFIRNEQFF. In DNA, the CDR3 is TGTGCCAGCAGCTTGGTACAGGGGGCATTCATAAGGAATGAGCAGTTCTTC. Full variable domain (outside the CDR3, taken from reference TRBV13 and TRBJ2-1): AAGVIQSPRHLIKEKRETATLKCYPIPRHDTVYWYQQGPGQDPQFLISFYEKMQSDKGSIPDRFSAQQFSDYHSELNMSSLELGDSALYFCASSLVQGAFIRNEQFFGPGTRLTVL.

The chain joins TRBV27 to TRBJ1-1, with D possibly being TRBD1 (5 bases). The V and J ends lost 0 bases and 1 base respectively, with 18 bases between them. CDR3 length: 18 residues. The germline CDR1 and CDR2 sequences are MNHEY and SMNVEV (reference sequence). DNA for the CDR3: TGTGCCAGCAGTTTATCGTTCCGGTTGGGGGGATCGAACACTGAAGCTTTCTTT. Translated: CASSLSFRLGGSNTEAFF.

Here the CDR3 reads CASSPSRGMVNQPQHF. DNA for the CDR3: TGTGCCAGCAGCCCCTCTAGGGGGATGGTCAATCAGCCCCAGCATTTT. This chain links TRBV27 with TRBJ1-5, with D perhaps matching TRBD1 (6 bases). The CDR3 length is 16 residues. Germline CDR1 reads MNHEY; CDR2 reads SMNVEV (reference sequence). With 6 bases removed from V and 3 bases from J, the gap between germline ends came to 18 bases.

The chain carries TRBV3-1 (or the pseudogene TRBV3-2) and TRBJ1-3; D unclear. CDR1 is LGHDT, CDR2 YNNKEL, per germline (reference sequence). Trimming shortened V by 2 bases and J by 4 bases, and 15 bases separated the two germline ends. This CDR3 comprises 16 residues. The CDR3 sequence is CASSQMGGVRGNTIYF. The CDR3 nucleotides read TGTGCCAGCAGCCAAATGGGAGGTGTAAGGGGAAACACCATATATTTT.